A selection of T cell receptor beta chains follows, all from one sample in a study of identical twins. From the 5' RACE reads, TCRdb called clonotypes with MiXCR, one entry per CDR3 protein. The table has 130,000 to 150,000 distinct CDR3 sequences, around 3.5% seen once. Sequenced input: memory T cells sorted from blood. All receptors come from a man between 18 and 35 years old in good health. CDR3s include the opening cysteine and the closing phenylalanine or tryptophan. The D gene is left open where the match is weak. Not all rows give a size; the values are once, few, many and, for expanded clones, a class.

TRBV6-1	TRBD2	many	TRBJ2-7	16	CASSPKSGTGSYEQYF	TGTGCCAGCAGCCCAAAGAGCGGGACGGGCTCCTACGAGCAGTACTTC
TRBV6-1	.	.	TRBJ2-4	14	CASRRGDAKNIQYF	TGTGCCAGCAGGAGAGGGGACGCCAAAAACATTCAGTACTTC
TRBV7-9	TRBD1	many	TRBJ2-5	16	CASSPPGQGVQETQYF	TGTGCCAGCAGCCCTCCGGGACAGGGGGTCCAAGAGACCCAGTACTTC
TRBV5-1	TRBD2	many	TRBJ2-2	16	CASSWRLAGGTGELFF	TGCGCCAGCAGCTGGAGACTAGCGGGAGGAACCGGGGAGCTGTTTTTT
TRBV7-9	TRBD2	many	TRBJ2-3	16	CASSFGTSGSTDTQYF	TGTGCCAGCAGCTTTGGGACTAGCGGGAGCACAGATACGCAGTATTTT
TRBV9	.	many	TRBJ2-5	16	CASSAQARAQQETQYF	TGTGCCAGCAGCGCCCAGGCACGTGCGCAGCAAGAGACCCAGTACTTC
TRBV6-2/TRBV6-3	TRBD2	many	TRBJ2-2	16	CASRPPHSGRAGELFF	TGTGCCAGCAGACCACCTCATAGCGGGAGGGCCGGGGAGCTGTTTTTT
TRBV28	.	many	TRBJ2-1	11	CASSLDRGQFF	TGTGCCAGCAGTTTAGACCGGGGGCAGTTCTTC
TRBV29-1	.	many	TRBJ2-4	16	CSVVTPEQLAKNIQYF	TGCAGCGTTGTCACACCGGAACAGCTAGCCAAAAACATTCAGTACTTC
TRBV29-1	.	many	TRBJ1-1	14	CSAHPFGGGTEAFF	TGCAGCGCCCACCCCTTCGGGGGAGGGACTGAAGCTTTCTTT
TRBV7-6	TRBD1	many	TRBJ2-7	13	CASSLQQGGEQYF	TGTGCCAGCAGCTTGCAACAGGGGGGCGAGCAGTACTTC
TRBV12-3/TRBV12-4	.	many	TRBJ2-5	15	CASSFAQAQRGTQYF	TGTGCCAGCAGTTTTGCGCAGGCTCAGAGGGGGACCCAGTACTTC
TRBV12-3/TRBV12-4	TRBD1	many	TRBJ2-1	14	CASSLARQGSVQFF	TGTGCCAGCAGTTTAGCGAGACAGGGTTCCGTCCAGTTCTTC
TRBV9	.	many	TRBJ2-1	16	CASSVLDNPYYNEQFF	TGTGCCAGCAGCGTATTGGATAACCCGTACTACAATGAGCAGTTCTTC
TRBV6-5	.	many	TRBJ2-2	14	CASSLLGDTGELFF	TGTGCCAGCAGTTTACTAGGAGATACCGGGGAGCTGTTTTTT
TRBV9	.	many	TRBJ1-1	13	CASSVDMNTEAFF	TGTGCCAGCAGCGTAGACATGAACACTGAAGCTTTCTTT